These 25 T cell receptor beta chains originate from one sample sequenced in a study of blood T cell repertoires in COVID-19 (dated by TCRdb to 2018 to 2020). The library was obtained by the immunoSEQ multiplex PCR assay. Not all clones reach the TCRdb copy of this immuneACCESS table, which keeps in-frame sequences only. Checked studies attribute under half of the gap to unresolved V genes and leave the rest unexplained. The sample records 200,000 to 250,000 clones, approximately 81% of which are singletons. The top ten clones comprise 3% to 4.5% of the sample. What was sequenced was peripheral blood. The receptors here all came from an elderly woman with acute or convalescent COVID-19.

CDR3 DNA sequence: TGTGCCAGCAGTCCGACAGCCACTGAAGCTTTCTTT. As protein: CASSPTATEAFF. V is TRBV28 and J is TRBJ1-1; weak D call: TRBD1 (5 bases). The CDR3 contains 12 residues. V was shortened by 5 bases and J by 4 bases, with 8 bases between the two germline ends. Germline V gene lookup returns CDR1 MDHEN and CDR2 SYDVKM.

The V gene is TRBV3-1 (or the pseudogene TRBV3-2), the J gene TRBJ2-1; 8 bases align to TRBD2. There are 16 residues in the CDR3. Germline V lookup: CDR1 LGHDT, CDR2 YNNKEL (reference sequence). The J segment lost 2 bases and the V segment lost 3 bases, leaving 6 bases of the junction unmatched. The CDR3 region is CASSQAAAGAYNEQFF. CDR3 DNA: TGTGCCAGCAGCCAGGCGGCAGCGGGGGCCTACAATGAGCAGTTCTTC.

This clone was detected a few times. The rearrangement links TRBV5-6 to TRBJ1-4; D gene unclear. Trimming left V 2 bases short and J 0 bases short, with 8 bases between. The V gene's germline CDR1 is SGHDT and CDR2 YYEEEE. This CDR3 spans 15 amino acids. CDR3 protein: CASSFVGATNEKLFF. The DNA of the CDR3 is TGTGCCAGCAGCTTTGTGGGAGCAACTAATGAAAAACTGTTTTTT.

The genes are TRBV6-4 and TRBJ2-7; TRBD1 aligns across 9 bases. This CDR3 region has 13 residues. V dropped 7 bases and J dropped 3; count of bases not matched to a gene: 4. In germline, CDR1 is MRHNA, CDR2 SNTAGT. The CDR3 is CASMGTGNYEQYF. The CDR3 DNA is TGTGCCAGCATGGGGACAGGGAACTACGAGCAGTACTTC.

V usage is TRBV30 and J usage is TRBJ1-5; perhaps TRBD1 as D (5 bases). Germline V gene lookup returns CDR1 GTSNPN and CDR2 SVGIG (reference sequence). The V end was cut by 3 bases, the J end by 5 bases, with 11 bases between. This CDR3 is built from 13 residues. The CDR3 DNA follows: TGTGCCTGGAGCCCGGAGGGGTATCAGCCCCAGCATTTT. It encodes CAWSPEGYQPQHF.

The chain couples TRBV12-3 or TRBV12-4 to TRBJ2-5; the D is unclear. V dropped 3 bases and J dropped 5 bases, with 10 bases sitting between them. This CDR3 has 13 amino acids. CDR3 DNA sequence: TGTGCCAGCAGTTTTGGGCAGCCGGAGACCCAGTACTTC. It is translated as CASSFGQPETQYF.

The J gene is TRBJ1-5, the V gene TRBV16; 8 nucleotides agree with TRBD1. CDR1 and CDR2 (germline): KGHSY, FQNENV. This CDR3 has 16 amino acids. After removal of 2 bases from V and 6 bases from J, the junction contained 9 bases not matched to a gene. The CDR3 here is CASSQGSGGVGQPQHF. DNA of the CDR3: TGTGCCAGCAGCCAAGGGTCAGGGGGCGTCGGTCAGCCCCAGCATTTT. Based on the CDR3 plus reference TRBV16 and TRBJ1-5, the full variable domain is GEEVAQTPKHLVRGEGQKAKLYCAPIKGHSYVFWYQQVLKNEFKFLISFQNENVFDETGMPKERFSAKCLPNSPCSLEIQATKLEDSAVYFCASSQGSGGVGQPQHFGDGTRLSIL.

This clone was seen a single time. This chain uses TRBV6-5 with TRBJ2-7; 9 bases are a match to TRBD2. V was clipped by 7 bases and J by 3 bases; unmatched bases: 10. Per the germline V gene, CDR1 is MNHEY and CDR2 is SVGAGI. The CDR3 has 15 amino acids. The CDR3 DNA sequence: TGTGCCAGCACTCAAGAAGCAGCGGGGGGCTACGAGCAGTACTTC. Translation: CASTQEAAGGYEQYF.

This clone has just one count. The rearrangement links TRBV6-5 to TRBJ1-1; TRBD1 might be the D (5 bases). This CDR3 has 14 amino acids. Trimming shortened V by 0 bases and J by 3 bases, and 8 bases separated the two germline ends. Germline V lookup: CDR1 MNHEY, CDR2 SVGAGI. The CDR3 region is CASSYSQGDTEAFF. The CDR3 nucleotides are TGTGCCAGCAGTTACTCGCAAGGGGACACTGAAGCTTTCTTT.

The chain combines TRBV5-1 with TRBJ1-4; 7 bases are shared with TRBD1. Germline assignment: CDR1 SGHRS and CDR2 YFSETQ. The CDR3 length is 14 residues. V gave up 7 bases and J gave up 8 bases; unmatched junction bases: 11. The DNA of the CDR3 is TGCGCCAGCTCCCGGTCCGGGACAGAGGAAAAACTGTTTTTT. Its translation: CASSRSGTEEKLFF.

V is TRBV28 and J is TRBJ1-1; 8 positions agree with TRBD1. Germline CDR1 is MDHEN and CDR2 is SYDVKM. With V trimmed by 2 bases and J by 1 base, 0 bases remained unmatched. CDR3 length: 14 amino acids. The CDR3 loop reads CASSLQGANTEAFF. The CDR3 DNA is TGTGCCAGCAGTTTACAGGGGGCGAACACTGAAGCTTTCTTT.

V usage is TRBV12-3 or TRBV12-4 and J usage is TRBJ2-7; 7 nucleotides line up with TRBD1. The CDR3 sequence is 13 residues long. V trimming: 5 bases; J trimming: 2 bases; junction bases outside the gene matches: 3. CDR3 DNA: TGTGCCAGCAGTCTGGGACAGACCTACGAGCAGTACTTC. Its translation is CASSLGQTYEQYF.

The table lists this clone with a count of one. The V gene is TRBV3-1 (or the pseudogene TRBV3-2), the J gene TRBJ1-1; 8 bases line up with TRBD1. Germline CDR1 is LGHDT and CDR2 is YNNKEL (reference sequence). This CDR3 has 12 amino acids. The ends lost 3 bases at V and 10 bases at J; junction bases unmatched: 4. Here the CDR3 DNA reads TGTGCCAGCAGCCACCCGACAGGGGTAGCTTTCTTT. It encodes CASSHPTGVAFF.

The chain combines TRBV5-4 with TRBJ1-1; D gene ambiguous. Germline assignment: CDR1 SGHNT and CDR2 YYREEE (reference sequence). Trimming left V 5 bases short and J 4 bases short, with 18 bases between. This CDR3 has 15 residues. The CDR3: CASRPGGLGSTEAFF. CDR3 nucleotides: TGTGCCAGCAGACCGGGCGGACTAGGGTCCACTGAAGCTTTCTTT. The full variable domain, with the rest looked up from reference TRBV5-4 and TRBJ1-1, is ETGVTQSPTHLIKTRGQQVTLRCSSQSGHNTVSWYQQALGQGPQFIFQYYREEENGRGNFPPRFSGLQFPNYSSELNVNALELDDSALYLCASRPGGLGSTEAFFGQGTRLTVV.

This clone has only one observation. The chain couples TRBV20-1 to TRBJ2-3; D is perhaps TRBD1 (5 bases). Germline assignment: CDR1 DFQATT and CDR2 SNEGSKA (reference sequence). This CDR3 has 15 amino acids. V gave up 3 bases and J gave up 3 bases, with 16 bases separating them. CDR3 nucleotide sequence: TGCAGTGCTAGTGTGTGGGGCCGGTGGACAGATACGCAGTATTTT. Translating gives CSASVWGRWTDTQYF.

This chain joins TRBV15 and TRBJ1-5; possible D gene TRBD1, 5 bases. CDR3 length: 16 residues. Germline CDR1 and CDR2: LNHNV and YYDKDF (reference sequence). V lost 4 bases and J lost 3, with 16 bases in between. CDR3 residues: CATSTRQKVDNQPQHF. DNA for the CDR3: TGTGCCACCAGCACGAGACAGAAAGTAGACAATCAGCCCCAGCATTTT.

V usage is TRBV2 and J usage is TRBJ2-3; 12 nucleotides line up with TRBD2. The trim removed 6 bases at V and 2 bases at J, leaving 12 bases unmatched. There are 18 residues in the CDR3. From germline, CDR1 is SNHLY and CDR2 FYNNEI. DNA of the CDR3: TGTGCCAGCAGGAGTGGGACTCTAGCGGGGGGGATCACAGATACGCAGTATTTT. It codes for CASRSGTLAGGITDTQYF.

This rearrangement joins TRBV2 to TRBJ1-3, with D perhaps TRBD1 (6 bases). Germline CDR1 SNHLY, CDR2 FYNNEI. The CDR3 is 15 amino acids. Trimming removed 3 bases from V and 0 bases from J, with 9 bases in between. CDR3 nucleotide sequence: TGTGCCAGCAGTGATATAGGGGGCTCTGGAAACACCATATATTTT. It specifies CASSDIGGSGNTIYF.

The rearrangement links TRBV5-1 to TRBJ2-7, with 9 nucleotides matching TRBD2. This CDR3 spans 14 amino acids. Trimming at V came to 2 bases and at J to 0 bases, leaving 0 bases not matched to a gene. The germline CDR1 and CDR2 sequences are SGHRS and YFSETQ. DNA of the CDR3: TGCGCCAGCAGCTTTAGCGGGGGCTCCTACGAGCAGTACTTC. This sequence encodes CASSFSGGSYEQYF. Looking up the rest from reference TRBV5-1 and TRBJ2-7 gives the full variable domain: KAGVTQTPRYLIKTRGQQVTLSCSPISGHRSVSWYQQTPGQGLQFLFEYFSETQRNKGNFPGRFSGRQFSNSRSEMNVSTLELGDSALYLCASSFSGGSYEQYFGPGTRLTVT.

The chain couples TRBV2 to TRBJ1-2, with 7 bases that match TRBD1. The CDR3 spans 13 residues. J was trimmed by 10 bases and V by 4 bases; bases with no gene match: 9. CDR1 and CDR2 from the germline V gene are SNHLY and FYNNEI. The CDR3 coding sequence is TGTGCCAGCAGTGCGGACAGGCCTACCCACTACACCTTC. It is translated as CASSADRPTHYTF.

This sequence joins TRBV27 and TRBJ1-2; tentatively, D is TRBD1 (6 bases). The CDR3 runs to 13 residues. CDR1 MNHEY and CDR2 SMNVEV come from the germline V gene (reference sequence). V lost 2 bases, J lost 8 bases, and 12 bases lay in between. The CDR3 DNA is TGTGCCAGCAGTTTAAAAGCCACAGGGGGCTACACCTTC. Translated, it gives CASSLKATGGYTF.

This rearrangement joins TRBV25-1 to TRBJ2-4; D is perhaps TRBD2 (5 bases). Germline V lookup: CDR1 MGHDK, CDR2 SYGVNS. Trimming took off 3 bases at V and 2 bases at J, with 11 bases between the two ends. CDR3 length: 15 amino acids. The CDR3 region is CASSDPAESKNIQYF. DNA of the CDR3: TGTGCCAGCAGTGATCCAGCGGAATCCAAAAACATTCAGTACTTC.

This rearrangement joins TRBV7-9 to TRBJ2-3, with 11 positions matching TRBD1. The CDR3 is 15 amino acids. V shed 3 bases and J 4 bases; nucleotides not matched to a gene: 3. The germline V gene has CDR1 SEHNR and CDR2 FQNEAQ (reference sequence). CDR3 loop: CASSFGQGAADTQYF. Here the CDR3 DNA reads TGTGCCAGCAGCTTCGGACAGGGGGCCGCAGATACGCAGTATTTT.

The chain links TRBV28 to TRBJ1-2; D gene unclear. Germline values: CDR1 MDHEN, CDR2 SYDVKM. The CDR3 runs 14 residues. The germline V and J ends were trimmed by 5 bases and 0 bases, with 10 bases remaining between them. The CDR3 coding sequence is TGTGCCAGCAGTCTTTCGTTAACTAACTATGGCTACACCTTC. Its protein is CASSLSLTNYGYTF.

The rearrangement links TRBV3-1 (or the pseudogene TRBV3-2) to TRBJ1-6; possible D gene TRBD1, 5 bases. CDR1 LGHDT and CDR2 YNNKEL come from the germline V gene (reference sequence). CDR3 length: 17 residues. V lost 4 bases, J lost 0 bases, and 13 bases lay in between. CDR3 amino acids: CASSRDFQSSYNSPLHF. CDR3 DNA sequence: TGTGCCAGCAGCCGGGACTTTCAGAGCTCCTATAATTCACCCCTCCACTTT.